A selection of T cell receptor beta chains follows, all from one sample in a study of shared clonotypes between healthy human individuals. The method was immunoSEQ multiplex PCR; TCRdb's version includes in-frame clones alone and lacks a portion of them. Among around 1.4 million clones listed, less than 99% were seen once. Sequencing was carried out using naive CD4+ T cells sorted from blood. The receptors were gathered from a man aged 25-45 years in good health. The CDR3 runs from the conserved cysteine through the conserved F or W. The D gene is left open where the match is weak. A clone size is listed for some rows: how often the clone was seen (once, few, many), or a class if it is expanded.

NA	NA	TRBJ2-6	TRBV7-2	TGTGCCAGCAGTACGGGCAGGGGTTCCTCTGGGGCCAACGTCCTGACTTTC	CASSTGRGSSGANVLTF
NA	NA	TRBJ1-4	TRBV5-1	TGCGCCAGCAGGGACCAGGGAAATAATGAAAAACTGTTTTTT	CASRDQGNNEKLFF
TRBD2	NA	TRBJ2-3	TRBV27	TGTGCCAGCAGTCGACTAGCGGGAGGGCAGGGGAAGACAGATACGCAGTATTTT	CASSRLAGGQGKTDTQYF
TRBD1	once	TRBJ1-4	TRBV29-1	TGCAGCGTTAGTATAGGACAGGGGGTCAGGGCGGATGAAAAACTGTTTTTT	CSVSIGQGVRADEKLFF
NA	once	TRBJ2-4	TRBV7-2	TGTGCCAGCAGCTTCGGCGGGTTTAGGAACATTCAGTACTTC	CASSFGGFRNIQYF
NA	NA	TRBJ1-5	TRBV13	TGTGCCAGCAGCTTAAGGGCTGGTGGGGGCCATCAGCCCCAGCATTTT	CASSLRAGGGHQPQHF
NA	NA	TRBJ2-1	TRBV25-1	TGTGCCAGCAGTGAGGAGAACTTGTACAATGAGCAGTTCTTC	CASSEENLYNEQFF
TRBD2	NA	TRBJ2-5	TRBV5-4	TGTGCCAGCGGTCTTGCGGGAGTCGGTACTAACCAAGAGACCCAGTACTTC	CASGLAGVGTNQETQYF
TRBD1	NA	TRBJ1-1	TRBV10-3	TGTGCCATCAGTGGGAACCAGGGGGCAGGCGGAGCTTTCTTT	CAISGNQGAGGAFF
NA	NA	TRBJ1-1	TRBV11-3	TGTGCCAGCAGCTGGGCGTGGGGCTGGAACACTGAAGCTTTCTTT	CASSWAWGWNTEAFF
NA	NA	TRBJ2-7	TRBV9	TGTGCCAGCAGCGTAGACAGCGGGCGCTCCTACGAGCAGTACTTC	CASSVDSGRSYEQYF
TRBD2	NA	TRBJ2-3	TRBV7-2	TGTGCCAGCAGCTCCTCTAGCGGGAGGATGGTAGATACGCAGTATTTT	CASSSSSGRMVDTQYF
TRBD2	NA	TRBJ2-5	TRBV20-1	TGCAGTGCTAAGCGGGAGGAGACCCAGTACTTC	CSAKREETQYF
NA	few	TRBJ1-5	TRBV5-6	TGTGCCAGCAGCTTGGCAGGGAATCAGCCCCAGCATTTT	CASSLAGNQPQHF
TRBD1	NA	TRBJ2-7	TRBV6-1	TGTGCCAGCAGTGCGGGACAGGGGTCGACCTACGAGCAGTACTTC	CASSAGQGSTYEQYF
TRBD1	NA	TRBJ2-3	TRBV27	TGTGCCAGCAGCTTCAGGGACAGGGGTTTTGCCACAGATACGCAGTATTTT	CASSFRDRGFATDTQYF
NA	NA	TRBJ1-5	TRBV7-4	TGTGCCAGCAGCGAATCTCAACCCGATGCGGGCCGCTATAGCAATCAGCCCCAGCATTTT	CASSESQPDAGRYSNQPQHF
NA	NA	TRBJ2-1	TRBV9	TGTGCCAGCAGCCTGGGGGGCTTCCTATCCTACAATGAGCAGTTCTTC	CASSLGGFLSYNEQFF
NA	once	TRBJ1-2	TRBV10-2	TGCGCCAGCAGCCCAGTGGGGACTAACTATGGCTACACCTTC	CASSPVGTNYGYTF
NA	NA	TRBJ2-2	TRBV5-1	TGCGCCAGCAGCCAGGGGCAAACGAACACCGGGGAGCTGTTTTTT	CASSQGQTNTGELFF
TRBD1	NA	TRBJ2-7	TRBV7-8	TGTGCCAGCAGCGCCGGGACCCCAGGGGGCTACGAGCAGTACTTC	CASSAGTPGGYEQYF
NA	NA	TRBJ2-2	TRBV4-2	TGTGCCAGCAGCCAAGAAACCAACCCACCCTTTAACACCGGGGAGCTGTTTTTT	CASSQETNPPFNTGELFF
TRBD2	NA	TRBJ2-7	TRBV4-2	TGTGCCAGCAGCCAGGGACTAGCGGGAGGGCCGACAGAGTACGAGCAGTACTTC	CASSQGLAGGPTEYEQYF
NA	NA	TRBJ1-1	TRBV6-1	TGTGCCAGCGGCCGGACTGAAGCTTTCTTT	CASGRTEAFF
NA	NA	TRBJ2-4	TRBV18	TGTGCCACCACGAATACAGCCAAAAACATTCAGTACTTC	CATTNTAKNIQYF
TRBD1	NA	TRBJ2-3	TRBV5-1	TGCGCCAGCAGCGGACAGGGGGAAGATACGCAGTATTTT	CASSGQGEDTQYF
NA	once	TRBJ2-5	TRBV29-1	TGCAGCGTTGATCGGGGCATTCAAGAGACCCAGTACTTC	CSVDRGIQETQYF
TRBD2	NA	TRBJ2-1	TRBV7-2	TGTGCCAGCAGCTTGACGGGAGGGTCCTACAATGAGCAGTTCTTC	CASSLTGGSYNEQFF
NA	NA	TRBJ2-5	TRBV18	TGTGCCAGCTCACCACCAGGGGTTGGTCATGAGACCCAGTACTTC	CASSPPGVGHETQYF
NA	NA	TRBJ1-1	TRBV7-2	TGTGCCAGCAGCTCGGGGGTCGGTACTGAAGCTTTCTTT	CASSSGVGTEAFF
TRBD2	NA	TRBJ2-3	TRBV5-1	TGCGCCAGCAGCGCCGACCCTAGCGGGACAGATACGCAGTATTTT	CASSADPSGTDTQYF
NA	NA	TRBJ2-1	TRBV25-1	TGTGCCAGCGACGGGCCGAGCGAACTGTTCTTC	CASDGPSELFF
TRBD1	NA	TRBJ2-7	TRBV7-2	TGTGCCAGCAGCTCAGCCGGGACAGTTACCTACGAGCAGTACTTC	CASSSAGTVTYEQYF
NA	NA	TRBJ1-4	TRBV7-9	TGTGCCAGCAGCTTAGAGGGCAATGAAAAACTGTTTTTT	CASSLEGNEKLFF
NA	NA	TRBJ1-5	TRBV5-1	TGCGCCAGCAGCTTAGGGGACGGTAGCAATCAGCCCCAGCATTTT	CASSLGDGSNQPQHF
NA	once	TRBJ1-1	TRBV7-9	TGTGCCAGCAGCTTATATGTGGGGTCAGGTGGGGGAGTTGGGACTGAAGCTTTCTTT	CASSLYVGSGGGVGTEAFF
TRBD1	NA	TRBJ2-7	TRBV5-1	TGCGCCAGCAGTCCAACCGGGACAGGGACATACGAGCAGTACTTC	CASSPTGTGTYEQYF
TRBD1	NA	TRBJ2-1	TRBV5-4	TGTGCCAGCAGCGCGGACAGGGGGCCCTTGAGTGAGCAGTTCTTC	CASSADRGPLSEQFF
NA	NA	TRBJ2-4	TRBV27	TGTGCCAGCAGCCTCAGGGGGGAGAACATTCAGTACTTC	CASSLRGENIQYF
NA	NA	TRBJ2-1	TRBV5-4	TGTGCCAGCAGCTCGAAACAGGGTCTTCCGTACAATGAGCAGTTCTTC	CASSSKQGLPYNEQFF
NA	NA	TRBJ1-5	TRBV5-1	TGCGCCAGCAGCTCTCGGCCTGATCAGCCCCAGCATTTT	CASSSRPDQPQHF
NA	NA	TRBJ1-2	TRBV23-1	TGCGCCAGCAGTCATATGAGGGCGGTGGACTATGGCTACACCTTC	CASSHMRAVDYGYTF
TRBD2	NA	TRBJ2-6	TRBV13	TGTGCCAGCAGCTACGGGAGGGGAGGGGCTGGGGCCAACGTCCTGACTTTC	CASSYGRGGAGANVLTF
NA	NA	TRBJ1-5	TRBV29-1	TGCAGCGTTGGAGGTCAGCCCCAGCATTTT	CSVGGQPQHF
NA	NA	TRBJ2-7	TRBV5-1	TGCGCCAGCAGCTTGCCAGGACTCACCTACGAGCAGTACTTC	CASSLPGLTYEQYF
NA	NA	TRBJ2-2	TRBV7-7	TGTGCCAGCAGCTTAGACAGGCTCACCGGGGAGCTGTTTTTT	CASSLDRLTGELFF
NA	NA	TRBJ2-1	TRBV9	TGTGCCAGCAGCGTAGTAGGGAGCCGCTCCTACAATGAGCAGTTCTTC	CASSVVGSRSYNEQFF
TRBD2	NA	TRBJ2-5	TRBV2	TGTGCCAGCTCCCTAGCGGAAGAGACCCAGTACTTC	CASSLAEETQYF